A selection of T cell receptor beta chains follows, all from one sample in a study of CD8+CD57+ T cells in acquired aplastic anemia. TCRdb used MiXCR to reprocess the reads, holding one entry per CDR3 protein. Of 150,000 to 200,000 distinct CDR3 sequences in the sample, around half were seen once. The sample consisted of sorted CD4+, CD8+, or CD8+CD57+ T cells (not recorded which) from PBMCs. The receptors were sampled from a human donor with aplastic anemia. The CDR3 runs from the conserved cysteine through the conserved F or W. D genes are given only for firm matches. The size field is filled for only some rows; it gives once, few, many or a size class.

d_call	clone_size	v_call	j_call	cdr3_aa	cdr3_nt
.	many	TRBV4-1	TRBJ2-7	CASSQATTLYEQYF	TGCGCCAGCAGCCAGGCGACCACCCTCTACGAGCAGTACTTC
.	few	TRBV7-9	TRBJ1-2	CASGGYGYTF	TGTGCCAGTGGGGGGTACGGCTACACCTTC
.	few	TRBV19	TRBJ2-2	CASTRQATYTGELFF	TGTGCCAGTACTCGCCAAGCCACCTACACCGGGGAGCTGTTTTTT
.	.	TRBV7-8	TRBJ2-1	CASSLRETRYNEQFF	TGTGCCAGCAGCTTACGGGAGACTCGGTACAATGAGCAGTTCTTC
.	.	TRBV7-2	TRBJ1-1	CASSTGQPNTEAFF	TGTGCCAGCAGCACAGGACAGCCGAACACTGAAGCTTTCTTT
.	.	TRBV19	TRBJ2-7	CASSIGLATYEQYF	TGTGCCAGTAGTATAGGCCTAGCAACCTACGAGCAGTACTTC
.	.	TRBV7-2	TRBJ1-1	CASSLFATEAFF	TGTGCCAGCAGCCTTTTCGCCACTGAAGCTTTCTTT
.	.	TRBV5-1	TRBJ2-5	CASSLEGRPETQYF	TGCGCCAGCAGCTTGGAAGGCAGGCCAGAGACCCAGTACTTC
.	many	TRBV12-5	TRBJ2-7	CASGPSRSPYEQYF	TGTGCTAGTGGTCCGTCACGGAGTCCTTACGAGCAGTACTTC
.	.	TRBV20-1	TRBJ2-7	CSASPLARGSSYEQYF	TGCAGTGCTAGCCCACTAGCCCGGGGCAGCTCCTACGAGCAGTACTTC
.	.	TRBV2	TRBJ1-1	CASRGDGEEAFF	TGTGCCAGCAGGGGGGACGGTGAGGAAGCTTTCTTT
.	.	TRBV11-2	TRBJ2-3	CASSLVGQGSDTQYF	TGTGCCAGCAGCTTAGTCGGACAAGGATCAGATACGCAGTATTTT
.	many	TRBV6-4	TRBJ2-6	CASSKDGSGANVLTF	TGTGCCAGCAGTAAAGACGGCTCTGGGGCCAACGTCCTGACTTTC
TRBD1	.	TRBV25-1	TRBJ1-4	CASTTGVGTNEKLFF	TGTGCCAGTACGACAGGGGTGGGAACTAATGAAAAACTGTTTTTT
TRBD1	.	TRBV9	TRBJ1-1	CASSRDRAEAFF	TGTGCCAGCAGCCGAGACAGGGCTGAAGCTTTCTTT
TRBD1	.	TRBV19	TRBJ1-2	CASSSGQGAGGYTF	TGTGCCAGTAGTTCAGGACAGGGGGCGGGAGGCTACACCTTC
.	many	TRBV20-1	TRBJ1-2	CSASDIYGYTF	TGCAGTGCTTCGGACATCTATGGCTACACCTTC
.	few	TRBV3-1	TRBJ1-5	CASSPGGGQPQHF	TGTGCCAGCAGCCCAGGAGGGGGTCAGCCCCAGCATTTT
.	many	TRBV12-3/TRBV12-4	TRBJ2-1	CASSSGTRNEQFF	TGTGCCAGCAGTTCGGGAACGAGGAATGAGCAGTTCTTC
.	many	TRBV5-1	TRBJ2-5	CASSLDLPGETQYF	TGCGCCAGCAGCTTGGACTTGCCCGGAGAGACCCAGTACTTC
TRBD1	.	TRBV20-1	TRBJ2-7	CSGGTGPSYEQYF	TGCAGTGGAGGGACAGGACCTTCCTACGAGCAGTACTTC
.	many	TRBV29-1	TRBJ2-2	CSVEPSSSGELFF	TGCAGCGTTGAACCATCTAGTTCCGGGGAGCTGTTTTTT
TRBD2	.	TRBV24-1	TRBJ2-3	CATSAGGGLTDTQYF	TGTGCCACCAGTGCGGGGGGAGGGCTCACAGATACGCAGTATTTT
.	few	TRBV4-1	TRBJ2-7	CASSQRDPDEQYF	TGCGCCAGCAGCCAACGGGACCCCGACGAGCAGTACTTC
.	many	TRBV6-1	TRBJ1-2	CASNKNANYGYTF	TGTGCCAGCAATAAGAACGCTAACTATGGCTACACCTTC
.	many	TRBV19	TRBJ2-1	CASSISAGSTMLF	TGTGCCAGTAGTATAAGTGCGGGATCTACAATGCTCTTC